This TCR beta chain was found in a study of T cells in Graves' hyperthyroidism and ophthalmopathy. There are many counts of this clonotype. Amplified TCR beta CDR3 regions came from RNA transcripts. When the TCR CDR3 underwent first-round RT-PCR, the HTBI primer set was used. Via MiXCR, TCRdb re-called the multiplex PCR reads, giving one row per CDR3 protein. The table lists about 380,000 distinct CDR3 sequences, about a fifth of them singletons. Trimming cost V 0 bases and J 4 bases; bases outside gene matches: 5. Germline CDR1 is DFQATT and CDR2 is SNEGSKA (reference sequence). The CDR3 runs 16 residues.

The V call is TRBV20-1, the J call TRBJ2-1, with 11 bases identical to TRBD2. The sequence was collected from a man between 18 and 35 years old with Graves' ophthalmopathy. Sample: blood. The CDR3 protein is CSARDPTSGEYNEQFF. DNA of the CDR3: TGCAGTGCTAGAGATCCGACTAGCGGGGAATACAATGAGCAGTTCTTC.